This T cell receptor (beta chain) emerged from a study of regulatory T cells in long-lasting Graves disease (dated by TCRdb to the early 2020s). As for the study more broadly: Patients with newly diagnosed Graves' disease had been on antithyroid drugs for under 3 months. Patients with persistent Graves' disease were compared with patients with newly diagnosed Graves' disease using TCR sequencing and RNA sequencing of peripheral blood. The study took place in China and was registered as a clinical trial. A total of around 35 samples were covered by TCR sequencing, comprising approximately 13 persistent and 20 or so newly diagnosed Graves' disease patients. Broader findings and caveats from the paper: Patients with persistent disease shared more public clonotypes (around 2,700) than newly diagnosed patients did (around 930). Sequencing and analysis were restricted to the TCR beta chain. Persistent Graves' disease patients showed lower TCR Shannon entropy and fewer highly expanded clones than newly diagnosed patients, suggesting clonal expansion. Persistent disease showed preferential use of TRBV28, TRBJ1-2 and TRBJ2-5, whereas newly diagnosed disease favored TRBV20-1 and TRBJ2-1. Because the primary lesion, thyroid tissue, could not be accessed, the study looked at peripheral blood alone. As a limitation, the authors acknowledged that the small sample size may reduce accuracy.

In this sample, this clonotype turned up a few times. What antigen it recognizes has not been identified. No qualities accompany the bases; no much larger clone lies one base away. Library generation was performed with multiplex PCR. Sequenced on an Illumina HiSeq 4000. CDR3 regions were amplified by Arm-PCR with iRepertoire HTBI primers to construct TCR beta libraries. Before sequencing, the PCR products underwent gel purification. The authors' analysis ran thus. A total of 60 to 80 TRBV and under 15 TRBJ segments were identified across samples and were used for gene usage analysis of CDR3 amino acid clonotypes. Filtered high-quality paired reads were merged into contigs using COPE and FqMerger. BLAST was used to align contigs to IMGT TRBV, TRBD and TRBJ reference genes, and CDR3 was defined according to IMGT. Any clonotype with a frequency above 0.1% was classified as a highly expanded clone. Repertoire diversity was measured by Shannon entropy, and V-J evenness by the Gini coefficient. A clonotype was considered public if more than one individual shared it. TCRdb trimmed public reads at Q25 via fastp, called clones via MiXCR and kept in-frame beta chains. All rows with the same CDR3 protein become a single entry with the most common DNA and genes. For this entry, the V and J calls and clone size follow TCRdb and not the study's own pipeline. The sample includes 350,000 to 450,000 distinct CDR3 sequences, with 15% observed a single time. Of the sample, about a sixth falls within the top ten clones.

The time point label on this specimen signifies: newly diagnosed GD, antithyroid drugs for less than 3 months. For both TCR sequencing and RNA sequencing, RNA was extracted from PBMCs using TRIzol. The diagnosis of Graves' disease was made according to American Thyroid Association guidelines. The patients came from an endocrinology department in Xi'an, China. Each patient gave approximately 9 milliliters of peripheral blood, collected in an EDTA anticoagulant tube. Ficoll Paque Plus density gradient separation was used to isolate PBMCs, and no further T cell sorting was done. An Agilent 2100 Bioanalyzer and agarose gel were used to check RNA quality, and a NanoDrop 2000 was used to measure RNA concentration. The CDR3 measures 12 amino acids from cysteine to phenylalanine. Just the 36-base CDR3 DNA is kept, in frame starting at base 1. Ends trimmed: V by 10 bases, J by 6 bases; bases unmatched to a gene: 4. The germline V gene supplies CDR1 ENHRY and CDR2 SYGVKD.

Another study also made use of these data, one on T cells in Graves' hyperthyroidism and ophthalmopathy. Looking at the second paper: Stable Graves' hyperthyroidism was defined as the absence of progression to ophthalmopathy over 18 months of follow-up. The hyperthyroidism patients were between 18 and 65 years old and newly diagnosed, with a disease duration of less than 2 months. Exclusion was applied to patients with uncontrolled infections, other autoimmune diseases, pregnancy or lactation. Clinical symptoms, serum thyroxine and TRAb, thyroid ultrasound, and orbital computed tomography formed the basis for the diagnoses. A first-round RT-PCR of the TCR CDR3 used the HTBI primer set with the Qiagen OneStep RT-PCR kit. Most expanded thyroid clonotypes (frequency above 0.001) were also detected in blood, a finding suggesting that blood repertoires may reflect thyroid immune responses. In cross-validation, a model built on a 13 V-J signature told ophthalmopathy apart from stable hyperthyroidism with approximately 91% sensitivity and about 81% specificity, and in testing the same model reached 80%/75%. In validation, progression to ophthalmopathy was predicted by the model with roughly 71% sensitivity and approximately 78% specificity, a median of roughly six months before onset. TCR V-J signatures able to tell the groups apart were searched for in a discovery cohort of 95 to 100 patients, of whom more than 40 had Graves' ophthalmopathy and around 57 had stable Graves' hyperthyroidism. An independent validation cohort of fewer than 20 hyperthyroidism patients and 17 patients who later progressed to ophthalmopathy tested prospective prediction of ophthalmopathy. The 75 to 100 discovery patients were divided at random into training and test sets in a 7:3 ratio. In addition, the study compared T-cell repertoires in thyroid tissue and in blood from five or six Graves' hyperthyroidism patients. Following sampling, methimazole starting at 30 mg daily was given to hyperthyroidism patients, and high-dose intravenous methylprednisolone was given to ophthalmopathy patients. The libraries were constructed in a second round of multiplex PCR and then size-selected and purified. Libraries were sequenced paired-end with 100 bp reads on an Illumina HiSeq2000. Raw data were processed with SOAPnuke, discarding reads with adapters, uncalled bases, mean Phred below 15, or no exact constant-primer or identifier match. COPE v1.2.5 was used to merge the high-quality paired reads, and each unique nucleotide sequence was defined as a clonotype. MiTCR v1.1 was used to align clonotypes to the IMGT TRBV, TRBD and TRBJ reference segments. The analysis included only V-J combinations with a frequency above 0.0001, which together covered 98% to 99.2% of the repertoires. The TCS score was defined as F50 (clonal expansion) divided by E x V (chaos), with BLOSUM62-based TCRdist calculated between CDR3 peptides within each V-J. Welch's t-statistics and random forest reduced roughly 540 V-J features to 10 to 15, which were used in a naive Bayes classifier (R e1071). Sample size was not statistically predetermined, and investigators were not blinded to group allocation. The paper reports TCR Vbeta CDR3 sequencing of 130 to 150 peripheral blood samples: approximately 43 ophthalmopathy, about 75 hyperthyroidism and some 17 progressor patients.

The chain joins TRBV10-3 to TRBJ2-1; 9 central nucleotides agree with TRBD1. The receptor comes from a woman aged 30 to 39 with Graves disease. Donor details come from another sample of the same person, matched by shared clones. This sample comprised peripheral blood mononuclear cells (PBMCs), obtained at new diagnosis, from a patient treated with antithyroid drugs. The CDR3 protein sequence reads: CATETGGNEQFF. The DNA reads TGTGCCACCGAGACAGGGGGCAATGAGCAGTTCTTC.